This passage covers 25 T cell receptor beta chains from one sample sequenced in a study of T cells after yellow fever vaccination. MiXCR, run by TCRdb on the 5' RACE reads, gives a single entry per CDR3 protein. This repertoire shows 350,000 or so distinct CDR3 sequences, 8.1% found once; its top ten account for under 20%. The source material was PBMCs, sampled approximately 40 days after the first yellow fever vaccination. These receptors all come from a man younger than 30 who received the YFV17D yellow fever vaccine.

CDR3 region: CASSFGAENFYEQYV. The DNA for the CDR3 is TGTGCCAGCAGCTTCGGGGCGGAAAACTTCTACGAGCAGTACGTC. The V and J genes are TRBV5-5 and TRBJ2-7, with D tentatively TRBD1 or TRBD2 (5 bases each). V was pared by 2 bases and J by 3 bases, with 15 bases between. This CDR3 comprises 15 residues. CDR1 is SGHKS, CDR2 YYEKEE, per germline (reference sequence).

This clonotype was recorded many times. This sequence joins TRBV2 and TRBJ2-1; possible D gene TRBD1, 6 bases. Germline V lookup: CDR1 SNHLY, CDR2 FYNNEI. The CDR3 runs to 15 residues. Trimming pared 2 bases from V and 9 bases from J, leaving 17 bases between. Here the CDR3 reads CASSEIGPAGAEQFF. The CDR3 nucleotides read TGTGCCAGCAGTGAAATTGGGCCAGCAGGGGCTGAGCAGTTCTTC.

The chain combines TRBV4-1 with TRBJ2-7; 9 positions match TRBD2. The CDR3 totals 15 residues. The J segment lost 3 bases and the V segment lost 4 bases, leaving 7 bases of the junction unmatched. In germline, CDR1 is MGHRA, CDR2 YSYEKL. The CDR3 bases are TGCGCCAGCAGCCGAACAGCGGGGGGCCACTACGAGCAGTACTTC. Protein: CASSRTAGGHYEQYF.

The gene calls are TRBV12-3 or TRBV12-4 and TRBJ1-6; tentative D call: TRBD1 (6 bases). The CDR3 contains 14 residues. Deletions cut 6 bases from V and 9 bases from J, with 15 bases between. The CDR3 region has the DNA TGTGCCAGCAGCCTTACAGGGTCGGTTTCACCCCTCCACTTT. Residues: CASSLTGSVSPLHF.

This clonotype has a handful of counts. This chain connects TRBV11-2 to TRBJ1-1; tentatively, D is TRBD1 (5 bases). Trimming shortened V by 2 bases and J by 3 bases, and 16 bases separated the two germline ends. Germline CDR1 is SGHAT and CDR2 is FQNNGV. This CDR3 has 16 amino acids. CDR3 bases: TGTGCCAGCAGCTTATTCCTCGGGGGGGTGTACACTGAAGCTTTCTTT. Translating gives CASSLFLGGVYTEAFF.

This sequence joins TRBV7-2 and TRBJ1-5; possibly TRBD1 for D (5 bases). The CDR3 sequence is 13 residues long. V lost 4 bases, J lost 7 bases, and 11 bases lay in between. Germline V lookup: CDR1 SGHTA, CDR2 FQGNSA. The CDR3 DNA follows: TGTGCCAGCAGCTCCGAGGGGTGGCAGCCCCAGCATTTT. Translation gives CASSSEGWQPQHF.

In this sample, this clonotype turned up a few times. J is TRBJ2-5 and V is TRBV5-4; 8 bases are a match to TRBD2. The germline V gene encodes CDR1 SGHNT and CDR2 YYREEE (reference sequence). This CDR3 region has 15 residues. J was trimmed by 2 bases and V by 0 bases; bases with no gene match: 3. This CDR3 is CASSLGVAGQETQYF. In DNA, the CDR3 is TGTGCCAGCAGCTTGGGGGTAGCGGGGCAAGAGACCCAGTACTTC.

The gene calls are TRBV7-2 and TRBJ2-1; D unresolved. The CDR3 totals 13 residues. Trimming took 3 bases from V and 13 from J, leaving 16 bases between them. Per the germline V gene, CDR1 is SGHTA and CDR2 is FQGNSA. CDR3 residues: CASSFFRDSQQFF. In DNA, the CDR3 is TGTGCCAGCAGCTTTTTCCGAGACTCACAACAGTTCTTC.

V gene TRBV5-1 combines with J gene TRBJ2-2; 7 nucleotides match TRBD2. The CDR3 totals 15 residues. The germline CDR1 and CDR2 sequences are SGHRS and YFSETQ. With V trimmed by 0 bases and J by 6 bases, 5 bases remained unmatched. CDR3 bases: TGCGCCAGCAGCTTGGAAGTCGGGGGGTCCGGGGAGCTGTTTTTT. As protein: CASSLEVGGSGELFF. The full variable domain, in which reference TRBV5-1 and TRBJ2-2 provide the parts outside the CDR3, is KAGVTQTPRYLIKTRGQQVTLSCSPISGHRSVSWYQQTPGQGLQFLFEYFSETQRNKGNFPGRFSGRQFSNSRSEMNVSTLELGDSALYLCASSLEVGGSGELFFGEGSRLTVL.

This clonotype was seen a few times. The genes are TRBV15 and TRBJ2-3, with 10 bases identical to TRBD1. Germline CDR1 and CDR2: LNHNV and YYDKDF (reference sequence). Germline trimming cut 6 bases from V and 11 bases from J; bases unmatched to any gene: 17. The CDR3 runs 16 residues. CDR3: CATRVPGQGLAVRQYF. CDR3 coding DNA: TGTGCCACCAGAGTCCCGGGACAGGGGTTGGCCGTTAGGCAGTATTTT.

The gene calls are TRBV18 and TRBJ2-5, with 7 bases fitting TRBD1. The V gene end was trimmed by 0 bases and the J gene end by 7 bases; junction bases not matched to a gene: 8. The CDR3 runs to 15 residues. Germline CDR1 and CDR2: KGHSH and LQKENI. The CDR3 loop is CASSPPTGEIATQYF. The CDR3 DNA sequence: TGTGCCAGCTCACCACCCACAGGGGAGATAGCGACCCAGTACTTC.

This clonotype was observed a handful of times. This chain joins TRBV4-3 and TRBJ2-3, with D unresolved. Germline V gene lookup returns CDR1 LGHNA and CDR2 YSLEER. Trimming took 0 bases from V and 5 from J, leaving 9 bases between them. The CDR3 covers 14 residues. The CDR3 sequence: CASSQDGPGDTQYF. The CDR3, as DNA: TGCGCCAGCAGCCAAGATGGCCCTGGAGATACGCAGTATTTT.

This chain's CDR3 is CASSRPGQGNTEAFF. The CDR3 DNA reads as TGTGCCAGCAGCCGACCGGGACAGGGAAACACTGAAGCTTTCTTT. The chain has TRBV6-2 or TRBV6-3 and TRBJ1-1; 9 positions match TRBD1. The CDR3 consists of 15 residues. With V trimmed by 6 bases and J by 2 bases, 7 bases remained unmatched. Germline V gene data show CDR1 as MNHEY and CDR2 as SVGEGT.

This chain links TRBV29-1 with TRBJ2-5; 13 positions match TRBD2. Per the germline V gene, CDR1 is SQVTM and CDR2 is ANQGSEA. V was pared by 6 bases and J by 2 bases, with 3 bases of the junction left unmatched. The CDR3 spans 14 residues. Here the CDR3 reads CSVRLAGGQETQYF. The DNA for the CDR3 is TGCAGCGTCCGACTAGCGGGGGGACAAGAGACCCAGTACTTC. Supplemented by reference TRBV29-1 and TRBJ2-5, the full variable domain reads SAVISQKPSRDICQRGTSLTIQCQVDSQVTMMFWYRQQPGQSLTLIATANQGSEATYESGFVIDKFPISRPNLTFSTLTVSNMSPEDSSIYLCSVRLAGGQETQYFGPGTRLLVL.

This clonotype was seen a handful of times. The rearrangement joins TRBV21-1 to TRBJ2-1; the tabulated D call, TRBD1, remains unverified against the DNA. TRBV21-1 counts as a pseudogene. The CDR3 contains 15 residues. DNA of the CDR3: TGTGCCAGCAGCAAAGAGGGCGGAGACAGGAATGAGCAGTTCTTC. As protein: CASSKEGGDRNEQFF.

This clonotype was picked up a small number of times. This chain uses TRBV5-6 with TRBJ2-1; D is undetermined. This CDR3 has 14 residues. The germline gives CDR1 SGHDT, CDR2 YYEEEE. V was clipped by 5 bases and J by 0 bases, with 9 bases between them. The CDR3 reads CASSLWSSYNEQFF. CDR3 coding DNA: TGTGCCAGCAGTCTTTGGAGCTCCTACAATGAGCAGTTCTTC. The full variable domain, completed using reference TRBV5-6 and TRBJ2-1, is DAGVTQSPTHLIKTRGQQVTLRCSPKSGHDTVSWYQQALGQGPQFIFQYYEEEERQRGNFPDRFSGHQFPNYSSELNVNALLLGDSALYLCASSLWSSYNEQFFGPGTRLTVL.

This clonotype was recorded a few times. V usage is TRBV11-2 and J usage is TRBJ1-1, with 7 positions matching TRBD1. CDR1 is SGHAT, CDR2 FQNNGV, per germline. With 1 base clipped from V and 4 bases from J, the junction kept 9 bases outside the gene matches. This CDR3 spans 16 amino acids. The chain's CDR3 is CASSLAFRAGGTEAFF. The CDR3 DNA reads as TGTGCCAGCAGCTTAGCATTTAGGGCAGGGGGCACTGAAGCTTTCTTT. The full variable domain, its missing parts supplied by reference TRBV11-2 and TRBJ1-1, is EAGVAQSPRYKIIEKRQSVAFWCNPISGHATLYWYQQILGQGPKLLIQFQNNGVVDDSQLPKDRFSAERLKGVDSTLKIQPAKLEDSAVYLCASSLAFRAGGTEAFFGQGTRLTVV.

This rearrangement joins TRBV18 to TRBJ1-5; D might be TRBD1 (5 bases). The CDR3 has 15 amino acids. CDR1 and CDR2 from the germline V gene are KGHSH and LQKENI. V gave up 2 bases and J gave up 5 bases, with 13 bases separating them. In DNA form, the CDR3 reads TGTGCCAGCTCACCAGGGACCCTCCGCGATCAGCCCCAGCATTTT. Translated: CASSPGTLRDQPQHF.

This clonotype was detected only a few times. The rearrangement uses TRBV20-1 and TRBJ2-6; D is uncertain. CDR1 is DFQATT, CDR2 SNEGSKA, per germline (reference sequence). This CDR3 has 16 residues. Deletions cut 2 bases from V and 4 bases from J, with 15 bases between. DNA for the CDR3: TGCAGTGCTAGACTTCCCGGGCCAGAAGGGGCCAACGTCCTGACTTTC. Translation: CSARLPGPEGANVLTF.

This chain uses TRBV5-1 with TRBJ2-5; D is unresolved. The germline V gene encodes CDR1 SGHRS and CDR2 YFSETQ. Deletions cut 0 bases from V and 4 bases from J, with 13 bases between. The CDR3 contains 15 residues. The CDR3 is CASSLEISSRETQYF. The CDR3 DNA reads as TGCGCCAGCAGCTTGGAAATTAGTAGCCGAGAGACCCAGTACTTC.

The chain joins TRBV5-1 to TRBJ2-7; TRBD2 aligns across 14 bases. Germline V lookup: CDR1 SGHRS, CDR2 YFSETQ. Unmatched junction bases numbered 8, after V lost 1 base and J lost 2 bases. The CDR3 is made up of 18 amino acids. The CDR3 nucleotides read TGCGCCAGCAGCTTGTACGAGACTAGCGGGGGGGAGGCCTACGAGCAGTACGTC. This sequence encodes CASSLYETSGGEAYEQYV.

This clonotype was picked up one time. This chain joins TRBV5-1 and TRBJ2-5; D not resolved. The CDR3 spans 14 residues. Germline CDR1 SGHRS, CDR2 YFSETQ. Trimming took 0 bases from V and 1 from J, leaving 7 bases between them. The CDR3 nucleotides are TGCGCCAGCAGCTTGGGGCCAGTCCAAGAGACCCAGTACTTC. Amino acid sequence: CASSLGPVQETQYF.

This clonotype was seen a few times. V usage is TRBV7-2 and J usage is TRBJ2-1; 7 nucleotides align to TRBD1. The CDR3 totals 15 residues. CDR1 is SGHTA and CDR2 is FQGNSA in the germline V gene. After removal of 1 base from V and 8 bases from J, the junction contained 8 bases not matched to a gene. This CDR3 reads CASSLVTQGLDEQFF. As DNA, the CDR3 is TGTGCCAGCAGCTTAGTCACACAGGGGTTGGATGAGCAGTTCTTC.

V gene TRBV3-1 combines with J gene TRBJ1-1; D is unclear. Germline loops: CDR1 LGHDT, CDR2 YNNKEL (reference sequence). The length of the CDR3 is 16 residues. V was trimmed by 2 bases and J by 5 bases, leaving 18 bases between them. CDR3 nucleotides: TGTGCCAGCAGCCAAAGAAGCCGGGGAATAGGGACTGAAGCTTTCTTT. Its protein is CASSQRSRGIGTEAFF. The variable domain in full, with the rest retrieved from reference TRBV3-1 and TRBJ1-1, is DTAVSQTPKYLVTQMGNDKSIKCEQNLGHDTMYWYKQDSKKFLKIMFSYNNKELIINETVPNRFSPKSPDKAHLNLHINSLELGDSAVYFCASSQRSRGIGTEAFFGQGTRLTVV.

The chain combines TRBV29-1 with TRBJ1-2; D is unresolved. Germline loops: CDR1 SQVTM, CDR2 ANQGSEA. The V and J ends lost 5 bases and 4 bases respectively, with 20 bases between them. CDR3 length: 15 residues. CDR3 in DNA: TGCAGCGTTAATAGCGGGCCCCATCTCTTCTATGGCTACACCTTC. Translated, it gives CSVNSGPHLFYGYTF. The full variable domain, rest sourced from reference TRBV29-1 and TRBJ1-2, is SAVISQKPSRDICQRGTSLTIQCQVDSQVTMMFWYRQQPGQSLTLIATANQGSEATYESGFVIDKFPISRPNLTFSTLTVSNMSPEDSSIYLCSVNSGPHLFYGYTFGSGTRLTVV.